A single sample is the source of the 5 T cell receptor beta chains below, sequenced in a study of blood T cell repertoires in COVID-19. TCRdb's copy holds only in-frame clones and misses some; the assay was immunoSEQ multiplex PCR. The sample includes some 290,000 clones, nearly 90% seen only once; the top ten take 11%. What was sequenced was peripheral blood. The receptors were sampled from a young woman with COVID-19, enrolled during active disease.

The gene calls are TRBV19 and TRBJ2-1, with 12 bases fitting TRBD2. The CDR3 has 14 residues. The V gene end was trimmed by 7 bases and the J gene end by 6 bases; junction bases not matched to a gene: 4. The germline CDR1 and CDR2 sequences are LNHDA and SQIVND (reference sequence). This CDR3 reads CASNLAGGINEQFF. The CDR3 nucleotides are TGTGCCAGTAACCTAGCGGGGGGGATCAATGAGCAGTTCTTC.

This rearrangement joins TRBV2 to TRBJ1-6, with D hard to call. The CDR3 sequence is 13 residues long. Looked up from germline, CDR1 is SNHLY and CDR2 is FYNNEI. With 6 bases removed from V and 9 bases from J, the gap between germline ends came to 12 bases. CDR3 in amino acids: CASRPDWGSPLHF. CDR3 coding DNA: TGTGCCAGCAGGCCGGACTGGGGTTCACCCCTCCACTTT.

The chain couples TRBV5-1 to TRBJ1-2; TRBD1 matches at 9 bases. Germline lookup yields CDR1 SGHRS and CDR2 YFSETQ. The CDR3 loop spans 15 amino acids. The V and J ends lost 0 bases and 4 bases, in that order; junction bases with no gene match: 4. The DNA for the CDR3 is TGCGCCAGCAGCTTGGACAGGGGGCCGGGCTATGGCTACACCTTC. It translates to CASSLDRGPGYGYTF.

The chain has TRBV2 and TRBJ2-3, with 8 positions matching TRBD2. CDR1 SNHLY and CDR2 FYNNEI come from the germline V gene. The CDR3 has 15 amino acids. Losses at the gene ends were 7 bases for V and 1 base for J; bases not matched to a gene: 7. The DNA of the CDR3 is TGTGCCAGCACTCCCAAAGCGGGGGGCACAGATACGCAGTATTTT. This encodes CASTPKAGGTDTQYF.

The chain joins TRBV27 to TRBJ1-2, with D perhaps matching TRBD1 (6 bases). Trimming removed 2 bases from V and 4 bases from J, with 11 bases in between. The CDR3 has 14 amino acids. Germline V gene data show CDR1 as MNHEY and CDR2 as SMNVEV (reference sequence). Here the CDR3 reads CASSLVQGVYGYTF. Here the CDR3 DNA reads TGTGCCAGCAGTTTAGTACAGGGCGTCTATGGCTACACCTTC.